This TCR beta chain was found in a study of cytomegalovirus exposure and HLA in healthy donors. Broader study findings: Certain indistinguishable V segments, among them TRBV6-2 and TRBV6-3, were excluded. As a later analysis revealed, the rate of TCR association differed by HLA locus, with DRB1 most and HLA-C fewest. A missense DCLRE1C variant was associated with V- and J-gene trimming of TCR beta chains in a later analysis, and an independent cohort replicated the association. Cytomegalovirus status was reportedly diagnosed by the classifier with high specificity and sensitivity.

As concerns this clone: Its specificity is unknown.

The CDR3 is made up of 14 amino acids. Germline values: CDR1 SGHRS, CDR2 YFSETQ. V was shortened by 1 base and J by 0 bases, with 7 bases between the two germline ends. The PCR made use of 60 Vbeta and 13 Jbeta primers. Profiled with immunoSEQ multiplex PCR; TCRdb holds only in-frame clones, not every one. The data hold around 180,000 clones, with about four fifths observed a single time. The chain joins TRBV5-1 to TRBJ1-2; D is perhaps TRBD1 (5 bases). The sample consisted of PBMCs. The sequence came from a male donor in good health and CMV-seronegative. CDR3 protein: CASSLQTANYGYTF. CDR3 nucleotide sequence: TGCGCCAGCAGCTTGCAGACAGCTAACTATGGCTACACCTTC. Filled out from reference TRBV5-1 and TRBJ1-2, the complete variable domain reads KAGVTQTPRYLIKTRGQQVTLSCSPISGHRSVSWYQQTPGQGLQFLFEYFSETQRNKGNFPGRFSGRQFSNSRSEMNVSTLELGDSALYLCASSLQTANYGYTFGSGTRLTVV.